This T cell receptor (beta chain) was observed in a study of PD-1 blockade in classical Hodgkin lymphoma. Specified time point: newly diagnosed, previously untreated cHL patient sample. Isolation of CD4+ T cells from thawed PBMCs was performed by magnetic negative selection. Comparison samples consisted of PBMCs from newly diagnosed, untreated classical Hodgkin lymphoma. Using immunoSEQ multiplex PCR, the repertoire was profiled, and TCRdb retains in-frame clones only, with some absent. The sample gives 20,000 to 30,000 clones, 75% to 95% of which show up once; 0.5% to 0.6% is in the top ten. Findings of the study overall: Sources of repertoire differences remain undefined, possibly disease activity or prior therapy. Relapsed/refractory patients reportedly had the lowest baseline TCR diversity, below newly diagnosed patients, who were below healthy donors.

Note on this clone: Its antigen is unknown.

This receptor was identified in a human donor with classical Hodgkin lymphoma. The sequencing sample was made of CD4+ T cells from blood.

Written as DNA, the CDR3 is TGTGCCAGCAGCGTAGGGGGCGGTGGCGGGGTCACAGATACGCAGTATTTT. It codes for CASSVGGGGGVTDTQYF. This chain uses TRBV9 with TRBJ2-3, with D maybe TRBD2 (6 bases). Germline-derived CDR1 and CDR2 are SGDLS and YYNGEE. V was clipped by 0 bases and J by 2 bases, with 16 bases between them. The CDR3 loop spans 17 amino acids.